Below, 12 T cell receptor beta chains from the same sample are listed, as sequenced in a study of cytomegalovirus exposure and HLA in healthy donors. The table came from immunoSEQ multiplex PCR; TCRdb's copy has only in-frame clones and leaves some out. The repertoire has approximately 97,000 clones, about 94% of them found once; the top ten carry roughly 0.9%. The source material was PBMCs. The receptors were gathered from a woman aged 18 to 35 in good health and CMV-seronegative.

CDR3 region: CASSAPTSGPYPAYEQYF. As DNA, the CDR3 is TGCGCCAGCAGCGCTCCGACTAGCGGGCCGTACCCCGCCTACGAGCAGTACTTC. The rearrangement joins TRBV5-1 to TRBJ2-7; 10 positions agree with TRBD2. With 4 bases clipped from V and 2 bases from J, the junction kept 15 bases outside the gene matches. CDR1 SGHRS and CDR2 YFSETQ come from the germline V gene. The CDR3 sequence is 18 residues long. Using reference TRBV5-1 and TRBJ2-7 for the parts outside the CDR3, the full variable domain is KAGVTQTPRYLIKTRGQQVTLSCSPISGHRSVSWYQQTPGQGLQFLFEYFSETQRNKGNFPGRFSGRQFSNSRSEMNVSTLELGDSALYLCASSAPTSGPYPAYEQYFGPGTRLTVT.

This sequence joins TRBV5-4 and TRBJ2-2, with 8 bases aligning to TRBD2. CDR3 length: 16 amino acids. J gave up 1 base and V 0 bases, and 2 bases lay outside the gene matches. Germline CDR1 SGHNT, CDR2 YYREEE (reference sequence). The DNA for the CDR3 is TGTGCCAGCAGCTTGGGAAGCGGGGGGAACACCGGGGAGCTGTTTTTT. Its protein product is CASSLGSGGNTGELFF. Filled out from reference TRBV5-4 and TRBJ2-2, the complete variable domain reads ETGVTQSPTHLIKTRGQQVTLRCSSQSGHNTVSWYQQALGQGPQFIFQYYREEENGRGNFPPRFSGLQFPNYSSELNVNALELDDSALYLCASSLGSGGNTGELFFGEGSRLTVL.

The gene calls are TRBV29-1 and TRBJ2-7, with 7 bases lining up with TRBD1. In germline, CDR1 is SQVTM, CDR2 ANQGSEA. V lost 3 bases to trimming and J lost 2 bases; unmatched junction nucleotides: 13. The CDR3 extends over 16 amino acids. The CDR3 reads CSVDGLSGQRPYEQYF. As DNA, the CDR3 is TGCAGCGTTGACGGCCTCTCGGGACAGAGACCCTACGAGCAGTACTTC.

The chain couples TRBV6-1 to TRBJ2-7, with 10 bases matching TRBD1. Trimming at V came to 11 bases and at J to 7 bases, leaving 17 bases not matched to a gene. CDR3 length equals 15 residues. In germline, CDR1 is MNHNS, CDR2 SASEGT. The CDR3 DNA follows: TGTGCCCGTCATTTTAACTTCGACAGGGGGCAAGAGCAGTACTTC. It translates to CARHFNFDRGQEQYF.

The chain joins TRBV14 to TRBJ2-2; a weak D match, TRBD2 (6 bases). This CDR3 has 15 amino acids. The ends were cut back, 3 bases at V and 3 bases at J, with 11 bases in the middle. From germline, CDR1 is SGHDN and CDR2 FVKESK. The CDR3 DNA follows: TGTGCCAGCAGCCAGTTTAGCGGATACACCGGGGAGCTGTTTTTT. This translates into CASSQFSGYTGELFF.

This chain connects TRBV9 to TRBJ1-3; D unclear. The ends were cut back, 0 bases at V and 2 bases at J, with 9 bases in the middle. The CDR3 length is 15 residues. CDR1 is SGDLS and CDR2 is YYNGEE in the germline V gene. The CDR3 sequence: CASSVESGTGNTIYF. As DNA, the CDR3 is TGTGCCAGCAGCGTAGAATCGGGGACTGGAAACACCATATATTTT.

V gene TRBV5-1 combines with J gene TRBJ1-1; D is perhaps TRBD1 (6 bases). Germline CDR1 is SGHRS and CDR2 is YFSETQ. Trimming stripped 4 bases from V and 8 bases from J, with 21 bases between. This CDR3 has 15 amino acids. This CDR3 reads CASSDQGHRESEAFF. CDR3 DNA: TGCGCCAGCAGCGACCAGGGGCACAGGGAATCCGAAGCTTTCTTT.

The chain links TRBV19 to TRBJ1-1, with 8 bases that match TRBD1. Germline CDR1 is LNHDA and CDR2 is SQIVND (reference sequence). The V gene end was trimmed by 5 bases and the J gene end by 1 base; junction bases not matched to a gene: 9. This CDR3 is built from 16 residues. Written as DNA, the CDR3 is TGTGCCAGTAGTCACACCCGGGACAGGAGGAACACTGAAGCTTTCTTT. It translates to CASSHTRDRRNTEAFF. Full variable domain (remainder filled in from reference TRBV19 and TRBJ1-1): DGGITQSPKYLFRKEGQNVTLSCEQNLNHDAMYWYRQDPGQGLRLIYYSQIVNDFQKGDIAEGYSVSREKKESFPLTVTSAQKNPTAFYLCASSHTRDRRNTEAFFGQGTRLTVV.

For the CDR3, the DNA is TGCGCCAGCAGCCCACAGGGAGTGAATGAGCAGTTCTTC. It is translated as CASSPQGVNEQFF. This chain joins TRBV5-1 and TRBJ2-1; D perhaps matches TRBD1 (6 bases). V was pared by 4 bases and J by 7 bases, with 12 bases between. In germline, CDR1 is SGHRS, CDR2 YFSETQ. This CDR3 is built from 13 residues.

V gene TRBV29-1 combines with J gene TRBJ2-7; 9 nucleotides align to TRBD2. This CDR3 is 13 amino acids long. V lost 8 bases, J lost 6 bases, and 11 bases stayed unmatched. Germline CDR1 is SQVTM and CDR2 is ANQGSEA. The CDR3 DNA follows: TGCAGCCCCTACGGGCGGGAGGGCCCCGAGCAGTACTTC. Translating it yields CSPYGREGPEQYF.

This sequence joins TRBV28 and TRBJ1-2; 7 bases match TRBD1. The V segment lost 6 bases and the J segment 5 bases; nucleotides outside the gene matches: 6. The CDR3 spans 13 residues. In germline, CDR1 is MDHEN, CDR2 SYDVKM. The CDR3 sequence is CASRGGQQYGYTF. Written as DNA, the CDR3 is TGTGCCAGCAGGGGGGGACAGCAGTATGGCTACACCTTC.

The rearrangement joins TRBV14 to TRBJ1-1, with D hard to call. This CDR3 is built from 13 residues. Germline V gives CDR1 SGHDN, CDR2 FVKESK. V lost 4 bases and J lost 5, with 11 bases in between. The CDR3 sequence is CASSPPEATEAFF. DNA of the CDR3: TGTGCCAGCAGCCCTCCGGAGGCTACTGAAGCTTTCTTT.